This TCR beta chain stems from a study of blood T cell repertoires in COVID-19. Study-level background: Collection of acute and convalescent COVID-19 samples took place in the United States, Italy and Spain. Sources were T cells, B-cell-depleted T cells, or PBMCs; the material itself was cDNA or gDNA.

In the original analysis: Reference gene primer amplification gave estimated nucleated cell counts. Sequencing was performed with immunoSEQ multiplex PCR; in TCRdb, only in-frame clones are kept and a portion is missing. Clone size and V and J calls were adopted from that table, with D and trimming inferred from the DNA. Of 70,000 to 90,000 clones listed, less than 90% were seen once; the top ten hold approximately 7.2%. The sequencing sample was made of peripheral blood. The TCR comes from a man between 60 and 75 years old with acute or convalescent COVID-19.

CDR3 loop: CASMSGLYGYTF. Written as DNA, the CDR3 is TGTGCCAGTATGTCAGGCCTCTATGGCTACACCTTC. The chain uses TRBV19 and TRBJ1-2; no clear D. Deletions cut 7 bases from V and 4 bases from J, with 10 bases between. There are 12 residues in the CDR3. Germline V gene data show CDR1 as LNHDA and CDR2 as SQIVND (reference sequence).